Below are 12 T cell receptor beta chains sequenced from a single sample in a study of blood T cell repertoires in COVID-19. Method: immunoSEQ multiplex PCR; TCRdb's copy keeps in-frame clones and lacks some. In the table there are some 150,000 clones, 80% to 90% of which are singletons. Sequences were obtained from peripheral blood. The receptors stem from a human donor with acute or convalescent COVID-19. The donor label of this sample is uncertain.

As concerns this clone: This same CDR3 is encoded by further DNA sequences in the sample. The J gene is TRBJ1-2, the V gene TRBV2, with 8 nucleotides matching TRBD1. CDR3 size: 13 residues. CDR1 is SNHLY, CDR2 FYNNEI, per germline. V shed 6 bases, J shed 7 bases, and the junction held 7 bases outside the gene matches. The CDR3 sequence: CASSADRARGYTF. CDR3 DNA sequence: TGTGCCAGCAGCGCGGACAGGGCCCGTGGCTACACCTTC.

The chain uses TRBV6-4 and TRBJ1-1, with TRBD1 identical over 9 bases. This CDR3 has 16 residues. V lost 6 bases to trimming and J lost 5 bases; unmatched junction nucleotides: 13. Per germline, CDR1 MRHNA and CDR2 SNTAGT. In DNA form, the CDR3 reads TGTGCCAGCAGGAGAGAGGGACAGGGCCCTTTAACTGAAGCTTTCTTT. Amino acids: CASRREGQGPLTEAFF.

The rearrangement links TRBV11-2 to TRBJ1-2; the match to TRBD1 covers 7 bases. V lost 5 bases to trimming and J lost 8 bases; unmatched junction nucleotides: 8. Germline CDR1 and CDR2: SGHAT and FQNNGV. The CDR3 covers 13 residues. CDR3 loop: CASSPTGSGGYTF. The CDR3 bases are TGTGCCAGCAGCCCGACAGGGAGCGGAGGCTACACCTTC.

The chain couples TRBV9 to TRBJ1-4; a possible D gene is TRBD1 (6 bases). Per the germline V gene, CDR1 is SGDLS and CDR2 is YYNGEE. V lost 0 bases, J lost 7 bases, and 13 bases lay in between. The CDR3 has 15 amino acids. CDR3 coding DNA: TGTGCCAGCAGCGTAGATGGGACACTCGGTGAAAAACTGTTTTTT. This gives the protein CASSVDGTLGEKLFF.

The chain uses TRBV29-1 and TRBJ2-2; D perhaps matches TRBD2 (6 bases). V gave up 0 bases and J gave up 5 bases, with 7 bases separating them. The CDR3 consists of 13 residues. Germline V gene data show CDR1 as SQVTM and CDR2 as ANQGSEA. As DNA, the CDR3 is TGCAGCGTTGAAGAGGGAGGAACCGGGGAGCTGTTTTTT. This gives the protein CSVEEGGTGELFF.

The CDR3 coding sequence is TGTGCCAGCTCACCACCAAGCGGGGCTTACAATGAGCAGTTCTTC. It translates to CASSPPSGAYNEQFF. V and J are TRBV18 and TRBJ2-1; 7 bases map to TRBD2. The CDR3 totals 15 residues. Germline trimming cut 0 bases from V and 4 bases from J; bases unmatched to any gene: 3. Per germline, CDR1 KGHSH and CDR2 LQKENI.

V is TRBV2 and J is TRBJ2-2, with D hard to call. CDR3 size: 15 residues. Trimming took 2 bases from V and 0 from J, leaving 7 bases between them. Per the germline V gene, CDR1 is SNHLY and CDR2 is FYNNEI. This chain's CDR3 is CASSEQVTNTGELFF. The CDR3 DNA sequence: TGTGCCAGCAGTGAACAGGTCACGAACACCGGGGAGCTGTTTTTT.

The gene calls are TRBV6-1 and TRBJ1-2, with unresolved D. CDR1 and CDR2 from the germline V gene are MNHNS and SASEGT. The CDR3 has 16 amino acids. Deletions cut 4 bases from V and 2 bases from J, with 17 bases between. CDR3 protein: CASSASPQRGNYGYTF. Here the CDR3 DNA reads TGTGCCAGCAGTGCATCCCCCCAAAGAGGGAACTATGGCTACACCTTC.

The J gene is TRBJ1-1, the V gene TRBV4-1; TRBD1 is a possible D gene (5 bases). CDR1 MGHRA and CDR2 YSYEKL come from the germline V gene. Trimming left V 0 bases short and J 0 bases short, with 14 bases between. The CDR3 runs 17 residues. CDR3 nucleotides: TGCGCCAGCAGCCAAGATACGGAAGCAGGGCTGAACACTGAAGCTTTCTTT. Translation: CASSQDTEAGLNTEAFF.

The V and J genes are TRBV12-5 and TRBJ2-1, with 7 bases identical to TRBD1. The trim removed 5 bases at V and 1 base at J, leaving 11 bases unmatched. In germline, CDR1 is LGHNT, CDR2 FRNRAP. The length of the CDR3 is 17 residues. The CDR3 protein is CASGPPGQSISYNEQFF. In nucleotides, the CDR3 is TGTGCTAGTGGTCCACCGGGACAGTCAATTTCCTACAATGAGCAGTTCTTC.

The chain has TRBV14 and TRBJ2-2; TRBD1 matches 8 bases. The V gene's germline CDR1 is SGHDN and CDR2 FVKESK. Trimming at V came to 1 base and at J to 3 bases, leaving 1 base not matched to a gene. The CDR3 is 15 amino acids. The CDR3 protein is CASSQVTGDTGELFF. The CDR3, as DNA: TGTGCCAGCAGCCAAGTGACAGGGGACACCGGGGAGCTGTTTTTT.

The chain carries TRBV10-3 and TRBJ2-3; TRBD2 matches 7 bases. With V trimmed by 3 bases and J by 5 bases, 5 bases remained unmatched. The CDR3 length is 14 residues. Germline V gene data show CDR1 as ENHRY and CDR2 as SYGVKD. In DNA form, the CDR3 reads TGTGCCATCAGTGATCGCGGGGAGGGAGATACGCAGTATTTT. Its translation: CAISDRGEGDTQYF.